This entry lists 19 T cell receptor beta chains sequenced from one sample in a study of T cell responses to AZD1222 COVID-19 vaccine. Produced via immunoSEQ multiplex PCR; TCRdb's table is partial and in-frame only. The sample shows 130,000 or so clones, roughly 93% of them seen only once. The sample consisted of peripheral blood, taken on day 0 of AZD1222 vaccination. Receptors originate from an adult in good health.

The genes are TRBV18 and TRBJ1-3; 11 bases align to TRBD1. Germline V gene data show CDR1 as KGHSH and CDR2 as LQKENI. V shed 3 bases and J 2 bases; nucleotides not matched to a gene: 9. The CDR3 sequence is 18 residues long. DNA of the CDR3: TGTGCCAGCTCACCCTATGGACAGGGGGCGCATGCTGGAAACACCATATATTTT. This sequence encodes CASSPYGQGAHAGNTIYF. The full variable domain, rest sourced from reference TRBV18 and TRBJ1-3, is NAGVMQNPRHLVRRRGQEARLRCSPMKGHSHVYWYRQLPEEGLKFMVYLQKENIIDESGMPKERFSAEFPKEGPSILRIQQVVRGDSAAYFCASSPYGQGAHAGNTIYFGEGSWLTVV.

This clone is a singleton in its sample. The chain recombines TRBV9 with TRBJ2-2; D perhaps matches TRBD2 (6 bases). The CDR3 runs to 15 residues. In germline, CDR1 is SGDLS, CDR2 YYNGEE. The V end lost 3 bases, the J end lost 4 bases, and 13 bases lay between the germline ends. Written as DNA, the CDR3 is TGTGCCAGCAGCGGGCGGGGAGGTGGCACCGGGGAGCTGTTTTTT. It encodes CASSGRGGGTGELFF.

This chain uses TRBV30 with TRBJ2-5; 11 nucleotides agree with TRBD2. There are 19 residues in the CDR3. Germline V CDR1 and CDR2: GTSNPN, SVGIG (reference sequence). V dropped 0 bases and J dropped 5; count of bases not matched to a gene: 17. CDR3 region: CAWSVYPLLAGVLLETQYF. The CDR3 DNA reads as TGTGCCTGGAGTGTATACCCCTTACTAGCGGGAGTCCTACTGGAGACCCAGTACTTC.

The V gene is TRBV7-2, the J gene TRBJ2-7, with 10 bases that match TRBD2. The trim removed 2 bases at V and 2 bases at J, leaving 3 bases unmatched. CDR1 is SGHTA and CDR2 is FQGNSA in the germline V gene. This CDR3 is built from 15 residues. CDR3 sequence (DNA): TGTGCCAGCAGCTTAAGTACTAGCGGGACCTACGAGCAGTACTTC. Residues: CASSLSTSGTYEQYF.

The rearrangement links TRBV18 to TRBJ1-2; D remains ambiguous. This CDR3 contains 13 residues. The V gene lost 2 bases and the J gene lost 3 bases, with 7 bases spanning the gap. From germline, CDR1 is KGHSH and CDR2 LQKENI. CDR3 coding DNA: TGTGCCAGCTCACCAACGCGTGACTATGGCTACACCTTC. Its translation: CASSPTRDYGYTF.

CDR3 in DNA: TGTGCCAGTAGTCTCCGACAGGGACGAGACGAGCAGTACTTC. As protein: CASSLRQGRDEQYF. The rearrangement links TRBV19 to TRBJ2-7; TRBD1 agrees at 7 bases. The CDR3 has 14 amino acids. The germline gives CDR1 LNHDA, CDR2 SQIVND (reference sequence). Losses at the gene ends were 5 bases for V and 5 bases for J; bases not matched to a gene: 9.

The chain links TRBV16 to TRBJ2-7, with TRBD2 matching 7 bases. CDR1 and CDR2 (germline): KGHSY, FQNENV. The CDR3 length is 15 residues. V lost 5 bases to trimming and J lost 2 bases; unmatched junction nucleotides: 9. CDR3 residues: CASSKIAGFAYEQYF. CDR3 nucleotide sequence: TGTGCCAGCAGCAAGATAGCGGGTTTCGCCTACGAGCAGTACTTC.

The chain combines TRBV5-1 with TRBJ2-3; D remains ambiguous. There are 14 residues in the CDR3. The ends were cut back, 0 bases at V and 2 bases at J, with 7 bases in the middle. Germline CDR1 and CDR2: SGHRS and YFSETQ. DNA of the CDR3: TGCGCCAGCAGCTTGGCTGGTCCCACAGATACGCAGTATTTT. This translates into CASSLAGPTDTQYF.

This clone occurred once. This chain joins TRBV15 and TRBJ1-2; no clear D. This CDR3 spans 16 amino acids. Trimming removed 0 bases at V and 6 bases at J, with 17 bases between. Germline values: CDR1 LNHNV, CDR2 YYDKDF (reference sequence). CDR3 amino acids: CATSRDSGRLSDGYTF. The CDR3 coding sequence is TGTGCCACCAGCAGAGATTCTGGGCGGCTATCGGATGGCTACACCTTC.

The V and J genes are TRBV24-1 and TRBJ1-5; a possible D gene is TRBD1 (5 bases). This CDR3 is 16 amino acids long. The V gene lost 8 bases and the J gene lost 0 bases, with 16 bases spanning the gap. Germline V gene sequence: CDR1 KGHDR, CDR2 SFDVKD. This CDR3 reads CATIGNRRDSNQPQHF. The CDR3 region has the DNA TGTGCCACCATCGGGAACAGGAGAGATAGCAATCAGCCCCAGCATTTT.

V is TRBV7-9 and J is TRBJ2-1; TRBD2 might be the D (5 bases). There are 13 residues in the CDR3. V was cut by 0 bases and J by 7 bases, with 7 bases left in between. Looked up from germline, CDR1 is SEHNR and CDR2 is FQNEAQ (reference sequence). CDR3 nucleotides: TGTGCCAGCAGCTTAGCGTCGGGGAATGAGCAGTTCTTC. Its protein product is CASSLASGNEQFF.

This sequence joins TRBV3-1 (or the pseudogene TRBV3-2) and TRBJ1-2, with TRBD1 identical over 7 bases. The CDR3 totals 16 residues. CDR1 and CDR2 (germline): LGHDT, YNNKEL (reference sequence). V lost 5 bases, J lost 6 bases, and 15 bases stayed unmatched. DNA for the CDR3: TGTGCCAGCAGCTCTCGACAGGGAGTGTCAGTGAATGGCTACACCTTC. It codes for CASSSRQGVSVNGYTF.

V and J are TRBV7-8 and TRBJ2-7, with 7 positions matching TRBD1. CDR1 and CDR2 (germline): SGHVS, FQNEAQ. Unmatched junction bases numbered 3, after V lost 1 base and J lost 0 bases. This CDR3 comprises 15 residues. The chain's CDR3 is CASSLEGALSYEQYF. The CDR3 DNA reads TGTGCCAGCAGCTTAGAGGGGGCCCTCTCCTACGAGCAGTACTTC. The variable domain in full, with the rest retrieved from reference TRBV7-8 and TRBJ2-7, is GAGVSQSPRYKVAKRGQDVALRCDPISGHVSLFWYQQALGQGPEFLTYFQNEAQLDKSGLPSDRFFAERPEGSVSTLKIQRTQQEDSAVYLCASSLEGALSYEQYFGPGTRLTVT.

This chain connects TRBV4-2 to TRBJ2-7; a weak D match, TRBD2 (5 bases). Trimming left V 0 bases short and J 0 bases short, with 9 bases between. Per the germline V gene, CDR1 is LGHNA and CDR2 is YNFKEQ. This CDR3 is 15 amino acids long. DNA for the CDR3: TGTGCCAGCAGCCAAGAAAGCGGTAGCTCCTACGAGCAGTACTTC. Its protein is CASSQESGSSYEQYF.

This clone appeared once. This chain joins TRBV7-6 and TRBJ2-2; 9 bases agree with TRBD1. The CDR3 has 15 amino acids. Germline V CDR1 and CDR2: SGHVS, FNYEAQ. Germline trimming cut 5 bases from V and 6 bases from J; bases unmatched to any gene: 7. In nucleotides, the CDR3 is TGTGCCAGCAGCCCGGGGACAGGGTGGGCCGGGGAGCTGTTTTTT. This sequence encodes CASSPGTGWAGELFF.

The V gene is TRBV6-5, the J gene TRBJ2-7; 14 bases align to TRBD2. The CDR3 is 13 amino acids. The germline CDR1 and CDR2 sequences are MNHEY and SVGAGI. J was trimmed by 6 bases and V by 9 bases; bases with no gene match: 4. Here the CDR3 reads CASGTSGRGEQYF. CDR3 DNA: TGTGCCAGTGGGACTAGCGGGAGAGGCGAGCAGTACTTC.

This chain links TRBV27 with TRBJ1-5; D is perhaps TRBD1 (5 bases). The CDR3 spans 15 residues. Germline CDR1 reads MNHEY; CDR2 reads SMNVEV (reference sequence). V was clipped by 2 bases and J by 3 bases, with 11 bases between them. The CDR3 reads CASSLRGRSNQPQHF. CDR3 coding DNA: TGTGCCAGCAGTTTAAGGGGCAGATCCAATCAGCCCCAGCATTTT.

This chain links TRBV5-1 with TRBJ2-5; 7 bases agree with TRBD2. CDR1 SGHRS and CDR2 YFSETQ come from the germline V gene. The CDR3 is 13 residues long. Trimming took 0 bases from V and 14 from J; bases not matched to a gene: 10. CDR3 sequence reads: CASSLGNQAGLYF. The CDR3, as DNA: TGCGCCAGCAGCTTGGGAAACCAGGCGGGACTATACTTC.

The chain has TRBV5-6 and TRBJ1-3; possible D gene TRBD1, 5 bases. The CDR3 is made up of 15 amino acids. V was pared by 4 bases and J by 1 base, with 12 bases between. CDR1 is SGHDT and CDR2 is YYEEEE in the germline V gene. Written as DNA, the CDR3 is TGTGCCAGCAGCCGTCCAGGGTCTTCTGGAAACACCATATATTTT. Residues: CASSRPGSSGNTIYF.